The clone carrying this TCR beta chain showed up just once. These data come from a study of blood T cell repertoires in COVID-19. The CDR3 is 14 residues long. Germline V gene sequence: CDR1 SGHAT, CDR2 FQNNGV. The V end lost 0 bases, the J end lost 4 bases, and 9 bases lay between the germline ends. Data came from immunoSEQ multiplex PCR; TCRdb stores just in-frame clones and leaves some out. This table has around 60,000 clones, 90% appearing once. The specimen sequenced was peripheral blood. V is TRBV11-2 and J is TRBJ1-2; D remains ambiguous. This receptor was identified in a man in his sixties with active COVID-19. As DNA, the CDR3 is TGTGCCAGCAGCTTAGAGGGCGCGGGCTATGGCTACACCTTC. Protein sequence: CASSLEGAGYGYTF.